This T cell receptor beta chain was captured by sequencing in a study of blood T cell repertoires in COVID-19. Study information: The study drew acute and convalescent COVID-19 samples from the United States, Italy and Spain. From T cells, B-cell-depleted T cells, or PBMCs came the material, which was cDNA or gDNA.

Germline loops: CDR1 MDHEN, CDR2 SYDVKM. The CDR3 totals 15 residues. J lost 7 bases, V lost 3 bases, and 10 bases had no gene match. Authors' data handling: Reference gene primer amplification gave estimated nucleated cell counts. Profiled with immunoSEQ multiplex PCR; TCRdb holds only in-frame clones, not every one. That table furnishes V, J and clone size, whereas the DNA furnished D and trimming. The sample has 200,000 to 250,000 clones, more than 70% seen once. This clonotype was obtained from a human donor in a cohort sampled during active COVID-19. What was sequenced was peripheral blood. The chain combines TRBV28 with TRBJ2-5, with TRBD2 identical over 8 bases. For the CDR3, the DNA is TGTGCCAGCAGTTTCGACCGGGGGGGGTGGAGGACCCAGTACTTC. Translating gives CASSFDRGGWRTQYF.